The 32 T cell receptor beta chains listed next were all sequenced from one sample in a study of OX40 agonist ivuxolimab in advanced cancers. Sequencing was performed with immunoSEQ multiplex PCR; in TCRdb, only in-frame clones are kept and a portion is missing. Among roughly 45,000 clones listed, 84% were seen once. Sequences were derived from CD4+ or CD8+ T cells sorted from blood, sampled in a trial of the OX40 agonist ivuxolimab. These receptors originate from an adult with an advanced solid tumor such as melanoma, head and neck, liver or kidney cancer.

The CDR3 sequence is CASSGHTNTGELFF. CDR3 nucleotides: TGTGCCAGCAGTGGGCACACGAACACCGGGGAGCTGTTTTTT. The chain is built from TRBV7-8 and TRBJ2-2; D remains unclear. V was trimmed by 6 bases and J by 0 bases, leaving 8 bases between them. CDR3 size: 14 residues. The V gene's germline CDR1 is SGHVS and CDR2 FQNEAQ. Filled out from reference TRBV7-8 and TRBJ2-2, the complete variable domain reads GAGVSQSPRYKVAKRGQDVALRCDPISGHVSLFWYQQALGQGPEFLTYFQNEAQLDKSGLPSDRFFAERPEGSVSTLKIQRTQQEDSAVYLCASSGHTNTGELFFGEGSRLTVL.

The V and J genes are TRBV21-1 and TRBJ2-2; the table's TRBD1 call for D was not verified on the DNA. TRBV21-1 constitutes a pseudogene. The CDR3 runs to 15 residues. The CDR3: CAPGGRGSDTGELFF. CDR3 nucleotides: TGTGCCCCAGGAGGCAGGGGAAGTGACACCGGGGAGCTGTTTTTT.

In its sample, this clone is medium-sized. V gene TRBV7-9 combines with J gene TRBJ2-3; TRBD2 matches 12 bases. V lost 2 bases to trimming and J lost 6 bases; unmatched junction nucleotides: 15. The CDR3 is made up of 19 amino acids. Germline V CDR1 and CDR2: SEHNR, FQNEAQ (reference sequence). CDR3 protein: CASSLPQRTSGAHVDTQYF. The CDR3 DNA follows: TGTGCCAGCAGCTTACCCCAGCGGACTAGCGGGGCCCATGTGGATACGCAGTATTTT.

This chain joins TRBV9 and TRBJ1-1; weak D call: TRBD1 (5 bases). Trimming cost V 0 bases and J 1 base, with 16 bases left between them. This CDR3 comprises 17 residues. Per germline, CDR1 SGDLS and CDR2 YYNGEE. As DNA, the CDR3 is TGTGCCAGCAGCGTAGGTGAGGAGGCGGGACCGAACACTGAAGCTTTCTTT. It encodes CASSVGEEAGPNTEAFF.

The chain has TRBV19 and TRBJ1-2; 11 bases match TRBD1. There are 14 residues in the CDR3. Per germline, CDR1 LNHDA and CDR2 SQIVND (reference sequence). V trimming: 8 bases; J trimming: 6 bases; junction bases outside the gene matches: 8. CDR3 coding DNA: TGTGCCAGTGCGACCGGACAGGGGGCTCATGGCTACACCTTC. Amino acids: CASATGQGAHGYTF.

V and J are TRBV19 and TRBJ2-2, with D maybe TRBD1 (5 bases). Germline V gene data show CDR1 as LNHDA and CDR2 as SQIVND (reference sequence). V lost 8 bases to trimming and J lost 6 bases, with 13 bases between them. This CDR3 has 13 residues. The chain's CDR3 is CASEPTGAGELFF. CDR3 sequence (DNA): TGTGCCAGTGAACCAACAGGCGCCGGGGAGCTGTTTTTT.

The chain employs TRBV6-5 and TRBJ2-5; 9 bases match TRBD1. This CDR3 contains 15 residues. Germline CDR1 and CDR2: MNHEY and SVGAGI. V lost 2 bases to trimming and J lost 6 bases; unmatched junction nucleotides: 7. The CDR3: CASSYGTGIWQTQYF. The CDR3, as DNA: TGTGCCAGCAGTTACGGGACAGGGATATGGCAGACCCAGTACTTC.

This clone was detected a few times. This chain links TRBV11-3 with TRBJ2-5; 7 positions match TRBD2. CDR3 size: 16 residues. Trimming cost V 4 bases and J 2 bases; bases outside gene matches: 10. Germline values: CDR1 SGHNT, CDR2 YENEEA. CDR3: CASSSLWASGQETQYF. CDR3 coding DNA: TGTGCCAGCAGCTCGCTTTGGGCTAGCGGACAAGAGACCCAGTACTTC. Complete variable domain (other parts from reference TRBV11-3 and TRBJ2-5): EAGVVQSPRYKIIEKKQPVAFWCNPISGHNTLYWYLQNLGQGPELLIRYENEEAVDDSQLPKDRFSAERLKGVDSTLKIQPAELGDSAVYLCASSSLWASGQETQYFGPGTRLLVL.

V usage is TRBV7-6 and J usage is TRBJ1-3, with 9 bases that match TRBD1. Germline values: CDR1 SGHVS, CDR2 FNYEAQ. CDR3 size: 16 residues. With V trimmed by 5 bases and J by 0 bases, 5 bases remained unmatched. CDR3 DNA sequence: TGTGCCAGCAGCCGGACAGGGGCGAGCTCTGGAAACACCATATATTTT. This translates into CASSRTGASSGNTIYF.

The chain links TRBV4-2 to TRBJ2-7; 9 positions match TRBD1. Germline CDR1 and CDR2: LGHNA and YNFKEQ. The trim removed 0 bases at V and 3 bases at J, leaving 9 bases unmatched. There are 17 residues in the CDR3. For the CDR3, the DNA is TGTGCCAGCAGCCAAGACGGCGTGGACAGGGGCCGCTACGAGCAGTACTTC. It specifies CASSQDGVDRGRYEQYF.

The chain uses TRBV5-1 and TRBJ2-7, with TRBD1 identical over 8 bases. The CDR3 spans 14 residues. Trimming cost V 4 bases and J 7 bases; bases outside gene matches: 10. Per germline, CDR1 SGHRS and CDR2 YFSETQ. As DNA, the CDR3 is TGCGCCAGCAGCCTACAGGGGGTAGTGTGGGAGCAGTACTTC. Amino acid sequence: CASSLQGVVWEQYF.

The rearrangement uses TRBV5-6 and TRBJ2-7; 7 bases agree with TRBD2. V was pared by 6 bases and J by 0 bases, with 6 bases of the junction left unmatched. Germline V gene lookup returns CDR1 SGHDT and CDR2 YYEEEE. The CDR3 length is 14 residues. The CDR3 DNA sequence: TGTGCCAGCACAACCGGGGGGTCCTCCTACGAGCAGTACTTC. This gives the protein CASTTGGSSYEQYF.

This chain joins TRBV7-6 and TRBJ2-3; D uncertain. The CDR3 consists of 13 residues. Germline CDR1 is SGHVS and CDR2 is FNYEAQ. V dropped 3 bases and J dropped 2 bases, with 6 bases sitting between them. DNA of the CDR3: TGTGCCAGCAGCTTGGCCATCACAGATACGCAGTATTTT. It codes for CASSLAITDTQYF.

The rearrangement links TRBV27 to TRBJ1-2; D uncertain. In germline, CDR1 is MNHEY, CDR2 SMNVEV (reference sequence). The CDR3 runs 13 residues. V lost 3 bases and J lost 2, with 7 bases in between. The CDR3 sequence: CASSFGANYGYTF. DNA of the CDR3: TGTGCCAGCAGTTTTGGCGCCAACTATGGCTACACCTTC.

The chain has TRBV27 and TRBJ2-1, with no clear D. The CDR3 consists of 16 residues. V gave up 0 bases and J gave up 2 bases, with 11 bases separating them. Germline V gene data show CDR1 as MNHEY and CDR2 as SMNVEV (reference sequence). As DNA, the CDR3 is TGTGCCAGCAGTTTATCTCGCGGTTCGGCCTACAATGAGCAGTTCTTC. It encodes CASSLSRGSAYNEQFF.

The chain joins TRBV5-6 to TRBJ2-3; no firm D call. The germline CDR1 and CDR2 sequences are SGHDT and YYEEEE. V gave up 0 bases and J gave up 0 bases, with 11 bases separating them. The CDR3 has 16 residues. The CDR3 spells CASSLGPWPSTDTQYF. CDR3 bases: TGTGCCAGCAGCTTGGGACCGTGGCCTAGCACAGATACGCAGTATTTT.

V and J are TRBV7-8 and TRBJ2-1; D might be TRBD2 (5 bases). Trimming removed 3 bases at V and 1 base at J, with 7 bases between. The CDR3 has 14 residues. CDR1 is SGHVS and CDR2 is FQNEAQ in the germline V gene. CDR3 DNA: TGTGCCAGCAGCTTGGGCGGGTCCTACAATGAGCAGTTCTTC. Its translation: CASSLGGSYNEQFF.

The chain employs TRBV28 and TRBJ1-2; D is uncertain. V was shortened by 4 bases and J by 11 bases, with 17 bases between the two germline ends. The length of the CDR3 is 13 residues. Germline V CDR1 and CDR2: MDHEN, SYDVKM. This CDR3 is CASSSPSDLPYTF. The CDR3 DNA reads TGTGCCAGCAGTTCGCCATCCGATCTGCCATACACCTTC.

The sample holds a few counts of this clone. CDR3 loop: CASSFYPNEQYF. The CDR3, as DNA: TGTGCCAGCAGCTTTTATCCTAACGAGCAGTACTTC. The chain carries TRBV11-3 and TRBJ2-7, with D uncertain. The germline V and J ends were trimmed by 3 bases and 5 bases, with 8 bases remaining between them. This CDR3 region has 12 residues. Per germline, CDR1 SGHNT and CDR2 YENEEA.

The chain links TRBV28 to TRBJ2-7; D uncertain. The CDR3 runs 11 residues. The V end was cut by 5 bases, the J end by 3 bases, with 5 bases between. Germline V lookup: CDR1 MDHEN, CDR2 SYDVKM. The CDR3 DNA reads as TGTGCCAGCAGTCCCAACTACGAGCAGTACTTC. This encodes CASSPNYEQYF.

This clone has a handful of counts. The chain links TRBV12-5 to TRBJ1-1; TRBD1 matches 9 bases. The V gene end was trimmed by 6 bases and the J gene end by 8 bases; junction bases not matched to a gene: 4. The CDR3 covers 12 residues. The germline V gene encodes CDR1 LGHNT and CDR2 FRNRAP. The chain's CDR3 is CASGWTGVEAFF. The CDR3 DNA is TGTGCTAGTGGCTGGACAGGGGTCGAAGCTTTCTTT. Looking up the rest from reference TRBV12-5 and TRBJ1-1 gives the full variable domain: DARVTQTPRHKVTEMGQEVTMRCQPILGHNTVFWYRQTMMQGLELLAYFRNRAPLDDSGMPKDRFSAEMPDATLATLKIQPSEPRDSAVYFCASGWTGVEAFFGQGTRLTVV.

This clone counts as medium-sized. The sample has other DNA sequences that encode this CDR3 too. This sequence joins TRBV29-1 and TRBJ1-2; D is possibly TRBD1 (5 bases). Germline CDR1 and CDR2: SQVTM and ANQGSEA. This CDR3 spans 11 amino acids. The ends were cut back, 4 bases at V and 8 bases at J, with 11 bases in the middle. The CDR3 nucleotides read TGCAGCGTTGCGGGGCTGGAGGGCTACACCTTC. Translated: CSVAGLEGYTF.

The rearrangement uses TRBV27 and TRBJ2-3; D gene uncertain. This CDR3 spans 14 amino acids. V lost 7 bases, J lost 2 bases, and 13 bases lay in between. The germline gives CDR1 MNHEY, CDR2 SMNVEV (reference sequence). CDR3 DNA sequence: TGTGCCAGCACCCCCGAAGCCCTCACAGATACGCAGTATTTT. It encodes CASTPEALTDTQYF.

This sequence joins TRBV13 and TRBJ2-3; 10 nucleotides align to TRBD2. The CDR3 length is 16 residues. Losses at the gene ends were 0 bases for V and 3 bases for J; bases not matched to a gene: 3. In germline, CDR1 is PRHDT, CDR2 FYEKMQ (reference sequence). In DNA, the CDR3 is TGTGCCAGCAGCTTAGGCCTAGCGGGGGAGACAGATACGCAGTATTTT. This translates into CASSLGLAGETDTQYF.

The rearrangement uses TRBV7-9 and TRBJ2-1; 9 nucleotides align to TRBD2. Germline assignment: CDR1 SEHNR and CDR2 FQNEAQ (reference sequence). V was pared by 4 bases and J by 1 base, with 5 bases of the junction left unmatched. The CDR3 spans 16 residues. CDR3 coding DNA: TGTGCCAGCAGCTCTCGACTAGCGGCATCCTACAATGAGCAGTTCTTC. Translating gives CASSSRLAASYNEQFF.

The chain couples TRBV27 to TRBJ2-1; 12 bases align to TRBD2. Germline values: CDR1 MNHEY, CDR2 SMNVEV (reference sequence). The CDR3 contains 16 residues. Trimming took 3 bases from V and 4 from J; bases not matched to a gene: 4. CDR3 sequence: CASSLGTSGPYNEQFF. The DNA for the CDR3 is TGTGCCAGCAGTTTGGGGACTAGCGGGCCTTACAATGAGCAGTTCTTC.

The V and J genes are TRBV11-2 and TRBJ2-7; 8 bases match TRBD1. Trimming at V came to 2 bases and at J to 0 bases, leaving 3 bases not matched to a gene. This CDR3 is built from 15 residues. Germline-derived CDR1 and CDR2 are SGHAT and FQNNGV. CDR3 nucleotide sequence: TGTGCCAGCAGCTTATCGGGACAGGTCTCCTACGAGCAGTACTTC. This codes for CASSLSGQVSYEQYF.

Turning to this clone: Given a much more abundant clone one base away, this may be a read error. Other DNA sequences in the same sample also yield this CDR3. The chain combines TRBV28 with TRBJ2-3; D is possibly TRBD1 (6 bases). The length of the CDR3 is 14 residues. The germline V gene has CDR1 MDHEN and CDR2 SYDVKM. Trimming left V 4 bases short and J 11 bases short, with 19 bases between. CDR3 DNA sequence: TGTGCCAGCAGTTCGGGAACTAGGGGGTACGAGCAGTATTTT. Translation gives CASSSGTRGYEQYF.

The chain recombines TRBV7-9 with TRBJ2-2; 7 bases line up with TRBD2. Germline CDR1 reads SEHNR; CDR2 reads FQNEAQ (reference sequence). The CDR3 consists of 16 residues. V shed 5 bases, J shed 1 base, and the junction held 7 bases outside the gene matches. The CDR3 DNA reads TGTGCCAGCAGCCCACTAGCGACGGAGAACACCGGGGAGCTGTTTTTT. It encodes CASSPLATENTGELFF.

In DNA, the CDR3 is TGTGCCAGCAGCTTCCTTCTAGCGGGGGGCCACACAGATACGCAGTATTTT. Protein: CASSFLLAGGHTDTQYF. The V and J genes are TRBV7-6 and TRBJ2-3, with 11 bases lining up with TRBD2. Germline CDR1 is SGHVS and CDR2 is FNYEAQ. After removal of 3 bases from V and 2 bases from J, the junction contained 7 bases not matched to a gene. The CDR3 has 17 residues.

The gene calls are TRBV27 and TRBJ2-4, with TRBD2 matching 13 bases. This CDR3 spans 14 amino acids. Germline loops: CDR1 MNHEY, CDR2 SMNVEV (reference sequence). Germline trimming cut 5 bases from V and 12 bases from J; bases unmatched to any gene: 7. The CDR3: CASSPGTSGVNQYF. DNA of the CDR3: TGTGCCAGCAGTCCCGGGACTAGCGGGGTTAATCAGTACTTC.

The chain is built from TRBV5-5 and TRBJ2-1; TRBD2 agrees at 8 bases. Trimming cost V 3 bases and J 8 bases; bases outside gene matches: 10. CDR3 length equals 15 residues. Germline V CDR1 and CDR2: SGHKS, YYEKEE (reference sequence). The CDR3 is CASSYTSGLGDEQFF. For the CDR3, the DNA is TGTGCCAGCAGCTACACTAGCGGTTTAGGGGATGAGCAGTTCTTC. The full variable domain, rest sourced from reference TRBV5-5 and TRBJ2-1, is DAGVTQSPTHLIKTRGQQVTLRCSPISGHKSVSWYQQVLGQGPQFIFQYYEKEERGRGNFPDRFSARQFPNYSSELNVNALLLGDSALYLCASSYTSGLGDEQFFGPGTRLTVL.